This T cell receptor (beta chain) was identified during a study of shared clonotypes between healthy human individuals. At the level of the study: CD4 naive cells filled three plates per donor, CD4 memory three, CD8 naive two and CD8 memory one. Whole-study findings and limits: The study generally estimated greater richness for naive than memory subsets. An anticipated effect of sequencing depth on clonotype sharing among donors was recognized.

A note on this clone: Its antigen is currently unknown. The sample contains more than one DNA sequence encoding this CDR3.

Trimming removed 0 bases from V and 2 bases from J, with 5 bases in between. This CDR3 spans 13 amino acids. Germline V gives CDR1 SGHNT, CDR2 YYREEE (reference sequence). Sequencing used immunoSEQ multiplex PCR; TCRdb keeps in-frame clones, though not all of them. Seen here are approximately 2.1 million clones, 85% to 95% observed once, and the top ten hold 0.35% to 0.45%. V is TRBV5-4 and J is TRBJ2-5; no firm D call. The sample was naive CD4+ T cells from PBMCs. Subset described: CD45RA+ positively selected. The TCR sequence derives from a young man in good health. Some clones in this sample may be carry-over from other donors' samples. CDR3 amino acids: CASSLGQQETQYF. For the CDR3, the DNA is TGTGCCAGCAGCTTGGGGCAGCAAGAGACCCAGTACTTC.